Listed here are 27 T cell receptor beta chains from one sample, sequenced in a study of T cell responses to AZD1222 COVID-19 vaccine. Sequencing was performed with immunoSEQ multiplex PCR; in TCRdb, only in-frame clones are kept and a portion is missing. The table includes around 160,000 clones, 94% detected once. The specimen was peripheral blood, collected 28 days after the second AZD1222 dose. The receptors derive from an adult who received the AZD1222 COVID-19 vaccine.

CDR3 protein: CASSLGGSNEKLFF. CDR3 DNA: TGTGCCAGCAGTTTGGGGGGTTCCAATGAAAAACTGTTTTTT. The rearrangement uses TRBV28 and TRBJ1-4; D is perhaps TRBD1 (5 bases). Trimming stripped 3 bases from V and 5 bases from J, with 10 bases between. The CDR3 is 14 residues long. Per germline, CDR1 MDHEN and CDR2 SYDVKM.

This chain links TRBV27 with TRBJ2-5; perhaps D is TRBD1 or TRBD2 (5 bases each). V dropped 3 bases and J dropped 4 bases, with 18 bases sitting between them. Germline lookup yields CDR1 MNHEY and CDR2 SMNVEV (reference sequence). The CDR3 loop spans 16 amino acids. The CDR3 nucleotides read TGTGCCAGCAGTTTCCGCTTGGGGGTAACGGGAGAGACCCAGTACTTC. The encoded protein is CASSFRLGVTGETQYF.

CDR3 residues: CASSIQMNTEAFF. In DNA, the CDR3 is TGTGCCAGTAGTATACAGATGAACACTGAAGCTTTCTTT. This chain connects TRBV19 to TRBJ1-1, with D hard to call. The V gene's germline CDR1 is LNHDA and CDR2 SQIVND (reference sequence). V lost 2 bases and J 0 bases, leaving 4 bases between the germline ends. The CDR3 spans 13 residues. Together with reference TRBV19 and TRBJ1-1, the CDR3 gives the full variable domain: DGGITQSPKYLFRKEGQNVTLSCEQNLNHDAMYWYRQDPGQGLRLIYYSQIVNDFQKGDIAEGYSVSREKKESFPLTVTSAQKNPTAFYLCASSIQMNTEAFFGQGTRLTVV.

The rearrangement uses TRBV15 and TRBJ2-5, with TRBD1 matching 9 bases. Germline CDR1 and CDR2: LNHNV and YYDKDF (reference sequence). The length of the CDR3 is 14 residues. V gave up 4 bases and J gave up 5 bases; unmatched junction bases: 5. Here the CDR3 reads CATSTPDRGETQYF. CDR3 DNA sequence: TGTGCCACCAGCACCCCGGACAGGGGCGAGACCCAGTACTTC.

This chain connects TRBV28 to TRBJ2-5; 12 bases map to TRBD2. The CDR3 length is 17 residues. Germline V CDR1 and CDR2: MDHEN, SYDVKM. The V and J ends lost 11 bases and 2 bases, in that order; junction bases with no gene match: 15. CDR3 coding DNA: TGTGCCGTCCTCCGACTAGCGGGAGAGTCGGAACAAGAGACCCAGTACTTC. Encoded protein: CAVLRLAGESEQETQYF.

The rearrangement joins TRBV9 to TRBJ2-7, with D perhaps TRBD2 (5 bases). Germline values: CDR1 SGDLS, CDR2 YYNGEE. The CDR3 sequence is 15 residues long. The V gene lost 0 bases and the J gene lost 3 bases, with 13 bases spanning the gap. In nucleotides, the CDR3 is TGTGCCAGCAGCGTAGGCCTAGCAGCCTACTACGAGCAGTACTTC. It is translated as CASSVGLAAYYEQYF.

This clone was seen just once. CDR3: CASSDGTNYGYTF. The CDR3 bases are TGTGCCAGCTCCGACGGGACAAACTATGGCTACACCTTC. The rearrangement joins TRBV18 to TRBJ1-2; possibly TRBD1 for D (6 bases). This CDR3 is built from 13 residues. Germline values: CDR1 KGHSH, CDR2 LQKENI. V was clipped by 6 bases and J by 2 bases, with 10 bases between them.

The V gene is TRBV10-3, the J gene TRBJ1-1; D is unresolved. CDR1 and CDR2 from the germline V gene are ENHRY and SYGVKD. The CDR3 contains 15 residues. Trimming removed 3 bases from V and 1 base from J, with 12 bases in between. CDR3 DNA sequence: TGTGCCATCAGTGAACGAGATGGCACGAACACTGAAGCTTTCTTT. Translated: CAISERDGTNTEAFF.

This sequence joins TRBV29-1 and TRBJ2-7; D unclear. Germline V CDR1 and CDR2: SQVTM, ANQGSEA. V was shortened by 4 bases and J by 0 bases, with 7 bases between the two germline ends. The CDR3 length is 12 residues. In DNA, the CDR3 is TGCAGCGTTGCCTCGGGCTCCTACGAGCAGTACTTC. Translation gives CSVASGSYEQYF.

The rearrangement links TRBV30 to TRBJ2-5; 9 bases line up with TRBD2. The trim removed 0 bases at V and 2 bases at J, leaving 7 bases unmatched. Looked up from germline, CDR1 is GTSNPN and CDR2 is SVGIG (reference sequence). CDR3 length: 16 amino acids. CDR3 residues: CAWSVGSAGGQETQYF. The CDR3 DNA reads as TGTGCCTGGAGTGTGGGTTCTGCGGGAGGGCAAGAGACCCAGTACTTC. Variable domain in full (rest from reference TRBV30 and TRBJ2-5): SQTIHQWPATLVQPVGSPLSLECTVEGTSNPNLYWYRQAAGRGLQLLFYSVGIGQISSEVPQNLSASRPQDRQFILSSKKLLLSDSGFYLCAWSVGSAGGQETQYFGPGTRLLVL.

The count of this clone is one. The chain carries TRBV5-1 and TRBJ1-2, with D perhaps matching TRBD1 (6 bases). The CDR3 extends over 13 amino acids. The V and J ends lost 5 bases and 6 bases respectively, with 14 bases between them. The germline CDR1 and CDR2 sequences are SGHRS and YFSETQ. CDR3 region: CASRLTGRDGYTF. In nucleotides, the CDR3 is TGCGCCAGCAGACTCACAGGGAGGGATGGCTACACCTTC.

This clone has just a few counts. The CDR3 sequence: CASSLVGTSSYEQYF. CDR3 nucleotide sequence: TGTGCCAGCAGCTTAGTCGGGACTAGCTCCTACGAGCAGTACTTC. The chain recombines TRBV7-2 with TRBJ2-7, with 8 bases that match TRBD2. Germline trimming cut 1 base from V and 0 bases from J; bases unmatched to any gene: 2. The V gene's germline CDR1 is SGHTA and CDR2 FQGNSA. This CDR3 is built from 15 residues.

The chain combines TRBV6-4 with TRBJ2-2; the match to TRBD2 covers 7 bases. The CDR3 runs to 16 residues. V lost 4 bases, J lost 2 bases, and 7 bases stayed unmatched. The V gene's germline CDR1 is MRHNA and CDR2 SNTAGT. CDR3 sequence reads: CASSAQTSANTGELFF. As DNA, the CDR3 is TGTGCCAGCAGTGCCCAAACTAGCGCAAACACCGGGGAGCTGTTTTTT.

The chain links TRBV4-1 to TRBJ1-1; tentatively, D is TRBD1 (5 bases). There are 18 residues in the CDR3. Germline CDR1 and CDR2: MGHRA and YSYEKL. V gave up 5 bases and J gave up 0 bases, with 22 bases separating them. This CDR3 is CASSVLLQTASMNTEAFF. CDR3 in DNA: TGCGCCAGCAGCGTCCTATTGCAGACAGCTTCCATGAACACTGAAGCTTTCTTT.

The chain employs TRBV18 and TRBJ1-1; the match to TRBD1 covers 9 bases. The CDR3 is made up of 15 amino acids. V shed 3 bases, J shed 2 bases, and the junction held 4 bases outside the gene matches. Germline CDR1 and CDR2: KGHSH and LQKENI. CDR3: CASSPRQGDNTEAFF. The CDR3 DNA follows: TGTGCCAGCTCACCCCGACAGGGGGATAACACTGAAGCTTTCTTT.

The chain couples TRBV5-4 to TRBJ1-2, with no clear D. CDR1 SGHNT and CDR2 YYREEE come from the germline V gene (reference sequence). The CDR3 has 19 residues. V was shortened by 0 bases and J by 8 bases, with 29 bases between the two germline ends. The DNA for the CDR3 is TGTGCCAGCAGCTTGGGAGCTCCGGGCTCGGGGATCGATGAAGGAGGCTACACCTTC. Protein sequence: CASSLGAPGSGIDEGGYTF.

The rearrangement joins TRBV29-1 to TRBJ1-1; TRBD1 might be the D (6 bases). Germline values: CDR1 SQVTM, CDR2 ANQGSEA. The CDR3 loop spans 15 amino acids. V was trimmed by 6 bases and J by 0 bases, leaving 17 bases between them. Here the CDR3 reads CSVNSAGAVNTEAFF. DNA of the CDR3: TGCAGCGTCAACTCGGCGGGGGCGGTGAACACTGAAGCTTTCTTT.

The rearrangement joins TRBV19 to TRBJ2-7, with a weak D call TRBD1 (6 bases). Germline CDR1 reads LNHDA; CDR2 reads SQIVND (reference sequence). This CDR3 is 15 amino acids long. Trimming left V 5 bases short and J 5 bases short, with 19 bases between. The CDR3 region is CASSGQGSSRDEQYF. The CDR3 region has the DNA TGTGCCAGTAGTGGGCAGGGGTCCTCTCGGGACGAGCAGTACTTC.

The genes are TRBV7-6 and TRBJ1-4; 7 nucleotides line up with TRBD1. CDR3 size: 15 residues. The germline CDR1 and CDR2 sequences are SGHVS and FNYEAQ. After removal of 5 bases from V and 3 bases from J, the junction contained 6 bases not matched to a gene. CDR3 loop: CASSPNRGPNEKLFF. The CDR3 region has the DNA TGTGCCAGCAGCCCTAACAGGGGACCTAATGAAAAACTGTTTTTT.

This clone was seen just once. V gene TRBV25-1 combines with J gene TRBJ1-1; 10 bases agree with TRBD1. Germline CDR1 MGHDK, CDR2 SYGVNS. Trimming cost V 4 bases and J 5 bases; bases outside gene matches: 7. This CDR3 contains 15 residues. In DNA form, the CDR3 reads TGTGCCAGCAGTGCTGACAGGGGGCGAGGGACTGAAGCTTTCTTT. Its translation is CASSADRGRGTEAFF.

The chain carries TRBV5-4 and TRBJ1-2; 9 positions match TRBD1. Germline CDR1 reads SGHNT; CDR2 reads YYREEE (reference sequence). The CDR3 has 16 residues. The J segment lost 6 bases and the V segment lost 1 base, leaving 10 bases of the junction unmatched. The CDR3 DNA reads TGTGCCAGCAGCTTGAATAGCCACCGGGACAGGGATGGCTACACCTTC. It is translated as CASSLNSHRDRDGYTF.

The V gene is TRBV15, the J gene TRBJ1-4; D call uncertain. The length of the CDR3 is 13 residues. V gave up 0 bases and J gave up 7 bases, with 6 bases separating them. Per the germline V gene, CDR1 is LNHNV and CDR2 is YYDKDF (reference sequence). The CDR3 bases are TGTGCCACCAGCAGAGATGTGGGTGAAAAACTGTTTTTT. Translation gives CATSRDVGEKLFF. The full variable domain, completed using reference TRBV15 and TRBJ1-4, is DAMVIQNPRYQVTQFGKPVTLSCSQTLNHNVMYWYQQKSSQAPKLLFHYYDKDFNNEADTPDNFQSRRPNTSFCFLDIRSPGLGDTAMYLCATSRDVGEKLFFGSGTQLSVL.

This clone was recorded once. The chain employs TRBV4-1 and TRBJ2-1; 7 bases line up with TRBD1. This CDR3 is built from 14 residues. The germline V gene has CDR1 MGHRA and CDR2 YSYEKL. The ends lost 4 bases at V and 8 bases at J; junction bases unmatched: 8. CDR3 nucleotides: TGCGCCAGCAGCCTCGGGACAGTGCGGGATGAGCAGTTCTTC. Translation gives CASSLGTVRDEQFF.

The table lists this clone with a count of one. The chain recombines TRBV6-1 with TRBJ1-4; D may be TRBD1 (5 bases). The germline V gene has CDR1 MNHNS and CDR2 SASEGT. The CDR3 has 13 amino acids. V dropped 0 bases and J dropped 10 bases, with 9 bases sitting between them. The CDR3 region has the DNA TGTGCCAGCAGTGAAGCTCTCGACAGAAAACTGTTTTTT. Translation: CASSEALDRKLFF.

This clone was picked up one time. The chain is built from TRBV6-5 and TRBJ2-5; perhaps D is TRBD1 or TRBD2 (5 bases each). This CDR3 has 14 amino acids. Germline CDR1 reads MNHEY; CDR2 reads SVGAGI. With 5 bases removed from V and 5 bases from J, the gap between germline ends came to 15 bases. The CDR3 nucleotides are TGTGCCAGCAGTATGGGACCGCTTAGGGAGACCCAGTACTTC. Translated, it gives CASSMGPLRETQYF.

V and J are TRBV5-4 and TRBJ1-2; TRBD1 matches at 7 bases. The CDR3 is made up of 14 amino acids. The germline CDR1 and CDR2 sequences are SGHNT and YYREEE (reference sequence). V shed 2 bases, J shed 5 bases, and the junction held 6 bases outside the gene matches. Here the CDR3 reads CASSFRGLGYGYTF. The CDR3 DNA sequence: TGTGCCAGCAGCTTTAGGGGGCTGGGTTATGGCTACACCTTC.

CDR3 sequence (DNA): TGTGCCAGCTCACCTGACAGTAAAGAGACCCAGTACTTC. It translates to CASSPDSKETQYF. This chain joins TRBV18 and TRBJ2-5; D possibly corresponds to TRBD1 (5 bases). Germline CDR1 and CDR2: KGHSH and LQKENI. CDR3 length: 13 residues. The germline V and J ends were trimmed by 3 bases and 3 bases, with 8 bases remaining between them. Based on the CDR3 plus reference TRBV18 and TRBJ2-5, the full variable domain is NAGVMQNPRHLVRRRGQEARLRCSPMKGHSHVYWYRQLPEEGLKFMVYLQKENIIDESGMPKERFSAEFPKEGPSILRIQQVVRGDSAAYFCASSPDSKETQYFGPGTRLLVL.